This TCR beta chain was captured in a study of blood T cell repertoires in COVID-19. Study-level information: Whether acute or convalescent, the COVID-19 samples came from the United States, Italy and Spain. Sources were T cells, B-cell-depleted T cells, or PBMCs; the material itself was cDNA or gDNA.

Original processing notes: Reference gene primers were amplified, and this amplification served to estimate nucleated cell counts. This table comes from immunoSEQ multiplex PCR, and its TCRdb copy is limited to in-frame clones, with some not included. The DNA was the basis for D and trimming; V, J and clone size are from that table. The sample consists of over 250,000 clones, about 87% of them appearing once. Germline V gene lookup returns CDR1 SGDLS and CDR2 YYNGEE. The ends lost 4 bases at V and 8 bases at J; junction bases unmatched: 10. CDR3 length: 15 residues. This clonotype was sampled from a woman aged 45-65 years with acute or convalescent COVID-19. The chain joins TRBV9 to TRBJ1-2; 11 nucleotides line up with TRBD1. Sequencing used peripheral blood. The CDR3 nucleotides read TGTGCCAGCAGCCCTCGGACAGGGGGCTGGGAAGGCTACACCTTC. This gives the protein CASSPRTGGWEGYTF.